A single sample gave rise to the 21 T cell receptor beta chains below, sequenced in a study of blood T cells in healthy people across ages. PCR was performed a second time for about 7 to 12 cycles using a sample-barcoded 5' primer and a J-beta primer mix. TCRdb ran MiXCR on the 5' RACE reads and lists one entry per CDR3 protein. The table has fewer than 900,000 distinct CDR3 sequences, 35% to 45% seen once. The sample comprised blood. The receptors were sampled from a woman aged 55-70 years in good health.

The table lists this clonotype with a few counts. The chain joins TRBV6-5 to TRBJ2-7; perhaps TRBD2 as D (5 bases). Germline CDR1 MNHEY, CDR2 SVGAGI. The V end was cut by 6 bases, the J end by 7 bases, with 22 bases between. The CDR3 length is 15 residues. CDR3 amino acids: CASSQTETRTGEQYF. The CDR3 DNA is TGTGCCAGCAGCCAAACTGAGACCCGGACGGGGGAGCAGTACTTC.

This clonotype was picked up a small number of times. This chain links TRBV28 with TRBJ2-6; 14 nucleotides align to TRBD2. The CDR3 contains 17 residues. Trimming at V came to 4 bases and at J to 2 bases, leaving 1 base not matched to a gene. Germline lookup yields CDR1 MDHEN and CDR2 SYDVKM. DNA of the CDR3: TGTGCCAGCAGTTCGACTAGCGGGAGGGCTGGGGCCAACGTCCTGACTTTC. It specifies CASSSTSGRAGANVLTF.

The rearrangement links TRBV12-3 or TRBV12-4 to TRBJ1-2; D possibly corresponds to TRBD1 (6 bases). The CDR3 runs to 15 residues. V was clipped by 4 bases and J by 6 bases, with 18 bases between them. The CDR3: CASSSLGGQGHGYTF. The CDR3 DNA sequence: TGTGCCAGCAGTTCTCTCGGGGGGCAGGGCCATGGCTACACCTTC.

This clonotype has just a few counts. CDR3 sequence: CASSPQGISTDTQYF. CDR3 nucleotide sequence: TGTGCCAGCAGTCCCCAGGGGATTAGCACAGATACGCAGTATTTT. J is TRBJ2-3 and V is TRBV2; D perhaps matches TRBD1 (6 bases). The CDR3 has 15 amino acids. Trimming stripped 5 bases from V and 0 bases from J, with 12 bases between. CDR1 is SNHLY and CDR2 is FYNNEI in the germline V gene.

This chain uses TRBV6-5 with TRBJ2-5; possibly TRBD2 for D (6 bases). CDR3 size: 16 residues. Germline V gives CDR1 MNHEY, CDR2 SVGAGI. Trimming stripped 6 bases from V and 2 bases from J, with 19 bases between. CDR3 residues: CASSQLGGGPQETQYF. The DNA for the CDR3 is TGTGCCAGCAGCCAACTTGGGGGAGGCCCGCAAGAGACCCAGTACTTC.

The chain is built from TRBV7-2 and TRBJ2-7; no clear D. The CDR3 length is 12 residues. Germline V gene data show CDR1 as SGHTA and CDR2 as FQGNSA. Trimming stripped 4 bases from V and 4 bases from J, with 8 bases between. The CDR3 coding sequence is TGTGCCAGCAGCTACGAAAGATACGAGCAGTACTTC. It yields the protein CASSYERYEQYF.

V gene TRBV10-2 combines with J gene TRBJ2-2; D is unresolved. In germline, CDR1 is WSHSY, CDR2 SAAADI. V gave up 4 bases and J gave up 3 bases, with 6 bases separating them. This CDR3 has 13 amino acids. CDR3 in amino acids: CASSVSYTGELFF. In nucleotides, the CDR3 is TGCGCCAGCAGTGTTTCATACACCGGGGAGCTGTTTTTT.

The chain couples TRBV20-1 to TRBJ1-5; D remains ambiguous. The germline V and J ends were trimmed by 1 base and 7 bases, with 8 bases remaining between them. Germline V CDR1 and CDR2: DFQATT, SNEGSKA (reference sequence). There are 12 residues in the CDR3. The CDR3 DNA follows: TGCAGTGCTAGAGTCCCCGTGCAGCCCCAGCATTTT. Amino acids: CSARVPVQPQHF.

The chain carries TRBV12-3 or TRBV12-4 and TRBJ2-1, with 12 bases matching TRBD1. There are 15 residues in the CDR3. V dropped 6 bases and J dropped 8; count of bases not matched to a gene: 8. The CDR3 loop is CASRSGQGARDEQFF. The DNA for the CDR3 is TGTGCCAGCAGATCGGGACAGGGGGCGCGAGATGAGCAGTTCTTC.

V usage is TRBV27 and J usage is TRBJ2-1; D unclear. This CDR3 has 15 amino acids. CDR1 is MNHEY, CDR2 SMNVEV, per germline (reference sequence). V was trimmed by 2 bases and J by 3 bases, leaving 11 bases between them. The CDR3 region has the DNA TGTGCCAGCAGTTTAGAAGCCCCCGGCTACAATGAGCAGTTCTTC. Protein sequence: CASSLEAPGYNEQFF.

V is TRBV20-1 and J is TRBJ2-1; 10 nucleotides match TRBD2. Trimming cost V 8 bases and J 7 bases; bases outside gene matches: 11. The CDR3 length is 14 residues. The germline V gene has CDR1 DFQATT and CDR2 SNEGSKA (reference sequence). For the CDR3, the DNA is TGCAGTACAGAAGAAGCGGGAGGGCCGAATGAGCAGTTCTTC. It translates to CSTEEAGGPNEQFF.

This clonotype turned up a few times. The chain joins TRBV5-1 to TRBJ2-3; 7 bases match TRBD1. V was clipped by 0 bases and J by 2 bases; unmatched bases: 9. The CDR3 length is 17 residues. Germline V gene data show CDR1 as SGHRS and CDR2 as YFSETQ. The chain's CDR3 is CASSLGTGTANTDTQYF. The CDR3 bases are TGCGCCAGCAGCTTGGGTACCGGGACAGCAAACACAGATACGCAGTATTTT.

This clonotype has just a few counts. The chain links TRBV6-7 to TRBJ2-3; D not resolved. TRBV6-7 is an open reading frame, and its role is uncertain. The CDR3 totals 13 residues. Trimming stripped 4 bases from V and 5 bases from J, with 10 bases between. CDR3 residues: CASSFPDQDTQYF. The CDR3 region has the DNA TGTGCCAGCAGTTTTCCGGACCAAGATACGCAGTATTTT.

This clonotype has more than one count but fewer than ten. V usage is TRBV7-2 and J usage is TRBJ2-5; 8 bases agree with TRBD2. V was pared by 3 bases and J by 5 bases, with 11 bases of the junction left unmatched. Germline loops: CDR1 SGHTA, CDR2 FQGNSA. The CDR3 extends over 16 amino acids. Here the CDR3 reads CASSFRAGAGPETQYF. In nucleotides, the CDR3 is TGTGCCAGCAGCTTCCGAGCGGGGGCGGGTCCGGAGACCCAGTACTTC.

The chain carries TRBV6-2 or TRBV6-3 and TRBJ2-3; TRBD2 agrees at 8 bases. V shed 5 bases, J shed 5 bases, and the junction held 9 bases outside the gene matches. The germline V gene has CDR1 MNHEY and CDR2 SVGEGT. This CDR3 spans 15 amino acids. CDR3: CASSKKSGGGDTQYF. CDR3 sequence (DNA): TGTGCCAGCAGTAAGAAAAGCGGGGGCGGAGATACGCAGTATTTT.

This clonotype was detected once. The chain has TRBV15 and TRBJ2-7, with 11 bases matching TRBD2. The last part of the DNA fits TRBJ2-5 better; the J call may be wrong. The CDR3 is made up of 18 amino acids. CDR1 is LNHNV, CDR2 YYDKDF, per germline (reference sequence). CDR3 in DNA: TGTGCCACCAGCAGAGATGTGGCTCTAGCGGGGGGTACAAAGACCCAGTACTTC. Protein product: CATSRDVALAGGTKTQYF.

This clonotype was observed a single time. The V and J genes are TRBV7-9 and TRBJ2-6; TRBD2 might be the D (6 bases). CDR3 length equals 15 residues. The germline V and J ends were trimmed by 4 bases and 6 bases, with 13 bases remaining between them. Germline CDR1 SEHNR, CDR2 FQNEAQ (reference sequence). Here the CDR3 DNA reads TGTGCCAGCAGCTCCGGGACTTCGGAGGCCAACGTCCTGACTTTC. The encoded protein is CASSSGTSEANVLTF.

The sample holds a few counts of this clonotype. The CDR3 region is CASSSYRDTKGSKNIQYF. The DNA for the CDR3 is TGTGCCAGCAGTTCATACCGGGACACCAAGGGGAGCAAAAACATTCAGTACTTC. This chain uses TRBV28 with TRBJ2-4; possibly TRBD1 for D (6 bases). Germline-derived CDR1 and CDR2 are MDHEN and SYDVKM. The V end was cut by 4 bases, the J end by 3 bases, with 22 bases between. The CDR3 is 18 residues long.

This clonotype came up many times. The chain employs TRBV7-6 and TRBJ2-7; TRBD2 matches 7 bases. Germline CDR1 and CDR2: SGHVS and FNYEAQ. This CDR3 region has 12 residues. J lost 6 bases, V lost 4 bases, and 3 bases had no gene match. The CDR3 nucleotides are TGTGCCAGCAGCTGGGGGAGGGGCGAGCAGTACTTC. Translation gives CASSWGRGEQYF.

The gene calls are TRBV2 and TRBJ1-3, with 8 bases matching TRBD1. V gave up 4 bases and J gave up 6 bases; unmatched junction bases: 11. Germline CDR1 is SNHLY and CDR2 is FYNNEI. The CDR3 extends over 16 amino acids. The CDR3 protein is CASSGSGGVRLNTIYF. CDR3 sequence (DNA): TGTGCCAGCAGTGGATCAGGGGGCGTACGGTTAAACACCATATATTTT.

The J gene is TRBJ2-2, the V gene TRBV28, with TRBD2 matching 8 bases. The CDR3 consists of 15 residues. Trimming cost V 4 bases and J 4 bases; bases outside gene matches: 5. The germline CDR1 and CDR2 sequences are MDHEN and SYDVKM. The CDR3 region is CASSSTGTSTGELFF. DNA of the CDR3: TGTGCCAGCAGTTCCACCGGGACTAGCACCGGGGAGCTGTTTTTT.